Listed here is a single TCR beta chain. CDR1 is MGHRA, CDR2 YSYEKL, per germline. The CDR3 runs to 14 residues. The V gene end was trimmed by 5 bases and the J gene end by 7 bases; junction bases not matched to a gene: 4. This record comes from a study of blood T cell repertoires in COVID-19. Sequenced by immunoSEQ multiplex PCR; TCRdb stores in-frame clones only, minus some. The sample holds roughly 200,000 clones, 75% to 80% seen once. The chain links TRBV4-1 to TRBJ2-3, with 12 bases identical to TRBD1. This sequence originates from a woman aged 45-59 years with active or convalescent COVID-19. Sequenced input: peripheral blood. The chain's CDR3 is CASSSGQGANTQYF. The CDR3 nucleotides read TGCGCCAGCAGCTCGGGACAGGGGGCGAATACGCAGTATTTT.